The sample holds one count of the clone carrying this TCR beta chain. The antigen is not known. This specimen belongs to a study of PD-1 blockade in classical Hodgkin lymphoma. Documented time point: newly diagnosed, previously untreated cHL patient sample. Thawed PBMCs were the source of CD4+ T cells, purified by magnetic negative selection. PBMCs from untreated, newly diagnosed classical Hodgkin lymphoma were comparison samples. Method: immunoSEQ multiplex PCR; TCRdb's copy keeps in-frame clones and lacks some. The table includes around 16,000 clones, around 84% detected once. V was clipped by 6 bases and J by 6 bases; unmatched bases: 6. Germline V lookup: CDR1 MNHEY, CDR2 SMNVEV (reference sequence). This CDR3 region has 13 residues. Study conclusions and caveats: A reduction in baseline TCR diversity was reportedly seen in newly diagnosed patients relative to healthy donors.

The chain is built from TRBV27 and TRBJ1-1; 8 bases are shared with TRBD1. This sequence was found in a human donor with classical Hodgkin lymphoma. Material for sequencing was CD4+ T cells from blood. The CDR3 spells CASRTTGGAEAFF. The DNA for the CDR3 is TGTGCCAGCAGAACCACAGGGGGGGCTGAAGCTTTCTTT.